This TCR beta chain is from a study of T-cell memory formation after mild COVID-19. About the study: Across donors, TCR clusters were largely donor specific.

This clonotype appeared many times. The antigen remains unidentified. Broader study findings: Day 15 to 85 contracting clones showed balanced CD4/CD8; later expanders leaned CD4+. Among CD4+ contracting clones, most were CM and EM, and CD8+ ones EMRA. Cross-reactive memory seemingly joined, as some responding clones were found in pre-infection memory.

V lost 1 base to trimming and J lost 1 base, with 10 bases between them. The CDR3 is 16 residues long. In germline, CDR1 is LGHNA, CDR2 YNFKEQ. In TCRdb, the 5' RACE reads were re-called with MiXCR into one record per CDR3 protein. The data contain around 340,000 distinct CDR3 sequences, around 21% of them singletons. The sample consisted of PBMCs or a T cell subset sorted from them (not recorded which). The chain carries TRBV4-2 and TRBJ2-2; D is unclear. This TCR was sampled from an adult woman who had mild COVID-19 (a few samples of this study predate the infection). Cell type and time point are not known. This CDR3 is CASSQGDSRNTGELFF. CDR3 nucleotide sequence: TGTGCCAGCAGCCAAGGGGATAGCAGGAACACCGGGGAGCTGTTTTTT.